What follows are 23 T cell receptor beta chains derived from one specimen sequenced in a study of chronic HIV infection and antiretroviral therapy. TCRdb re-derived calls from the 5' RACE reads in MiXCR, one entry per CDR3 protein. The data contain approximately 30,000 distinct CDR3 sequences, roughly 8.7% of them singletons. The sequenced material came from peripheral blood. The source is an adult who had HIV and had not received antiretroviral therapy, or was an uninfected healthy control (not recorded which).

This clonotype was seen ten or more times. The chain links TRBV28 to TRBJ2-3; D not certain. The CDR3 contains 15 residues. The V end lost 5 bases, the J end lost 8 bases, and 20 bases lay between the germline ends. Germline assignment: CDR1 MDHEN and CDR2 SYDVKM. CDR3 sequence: CASSTPGQSAATQYF. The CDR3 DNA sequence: TGTGCCAGCAGTACACCCGGGCAAAGCGCAGCTACGCAGTATTTT.

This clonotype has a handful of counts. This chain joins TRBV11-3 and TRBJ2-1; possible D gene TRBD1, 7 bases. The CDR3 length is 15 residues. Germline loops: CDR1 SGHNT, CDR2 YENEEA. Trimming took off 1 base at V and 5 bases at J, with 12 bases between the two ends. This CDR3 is CASSLGGGGHNEQFF. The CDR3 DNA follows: TGTGCCAGCAGCTTAGGTGGAGGGGGCCACAATGAGCAGTTCTTC.

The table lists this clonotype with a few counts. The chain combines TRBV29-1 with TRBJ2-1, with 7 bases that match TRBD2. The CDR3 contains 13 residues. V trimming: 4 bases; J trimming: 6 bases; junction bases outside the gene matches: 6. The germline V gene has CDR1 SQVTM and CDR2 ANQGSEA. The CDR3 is CSVVSGFFNEQFF. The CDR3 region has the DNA TGCAGCGTTGTTAGCGGGTTTTTCAATGAGCAGTTCTTC.

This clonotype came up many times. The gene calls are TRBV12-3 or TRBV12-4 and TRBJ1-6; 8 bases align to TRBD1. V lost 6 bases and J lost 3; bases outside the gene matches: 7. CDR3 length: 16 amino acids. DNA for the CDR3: TGTGCCAGCAGCCCACGGACAGGGCTCTATAATTCACCCCTCCACTTT. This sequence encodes CASSPRTGLYNSPLHF.

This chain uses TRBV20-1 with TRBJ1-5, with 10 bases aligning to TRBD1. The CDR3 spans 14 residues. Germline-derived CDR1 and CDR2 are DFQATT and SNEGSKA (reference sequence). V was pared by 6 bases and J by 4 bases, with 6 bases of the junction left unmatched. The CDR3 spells CSATDRGRNQPQHF. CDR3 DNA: TGCAGTGCCACAGACAGGGGGCGTAATCAGCCCCAGCATTTT.

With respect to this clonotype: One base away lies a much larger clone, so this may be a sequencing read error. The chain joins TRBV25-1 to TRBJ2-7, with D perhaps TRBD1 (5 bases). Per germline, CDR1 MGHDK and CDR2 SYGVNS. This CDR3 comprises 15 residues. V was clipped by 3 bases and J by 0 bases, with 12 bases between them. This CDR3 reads CASSEIRVSSYEQYF. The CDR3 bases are TGTGCCAGCAGTGAGATCAGGGTATCCTCCTACGAGCAGTACTTC.

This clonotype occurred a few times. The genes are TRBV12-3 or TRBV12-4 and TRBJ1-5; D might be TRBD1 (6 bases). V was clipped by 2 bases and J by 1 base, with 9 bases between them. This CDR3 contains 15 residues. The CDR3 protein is CASSLPGQSNQPQHF. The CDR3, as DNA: TGTGCCAGCAGTTTACCGGGACAAAGCAATCAGCCCCAGCATTTT.

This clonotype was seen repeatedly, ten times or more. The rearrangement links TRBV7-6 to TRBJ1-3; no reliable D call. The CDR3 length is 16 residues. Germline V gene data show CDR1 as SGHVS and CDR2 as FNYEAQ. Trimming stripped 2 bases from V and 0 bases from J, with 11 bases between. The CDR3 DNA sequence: TGTGCCAGCAGCTTATCCCAGCCCCGCTCTGGAAACACCATATATTTT. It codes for CASSLSQPRSGNTIYF.

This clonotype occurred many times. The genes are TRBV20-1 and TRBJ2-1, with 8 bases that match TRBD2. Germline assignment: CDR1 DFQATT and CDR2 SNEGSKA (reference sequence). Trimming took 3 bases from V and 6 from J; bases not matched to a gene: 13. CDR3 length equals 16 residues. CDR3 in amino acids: CSASPLRREVFNEQFF. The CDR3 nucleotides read TGCAGTGCTAGCCCCTTGAGGCGGGAGGTTTTCAATGAGCAGTTCTTC.

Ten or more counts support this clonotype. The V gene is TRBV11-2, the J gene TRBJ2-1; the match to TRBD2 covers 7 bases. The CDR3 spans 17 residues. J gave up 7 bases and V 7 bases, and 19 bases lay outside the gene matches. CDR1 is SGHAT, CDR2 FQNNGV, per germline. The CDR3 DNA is TGTGCCAGCACCCCTGTGGCGGGGGTCCTATTTGCAAATGAGCAGTTCTTC. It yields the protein CASTPVAGVLFANEQFF.

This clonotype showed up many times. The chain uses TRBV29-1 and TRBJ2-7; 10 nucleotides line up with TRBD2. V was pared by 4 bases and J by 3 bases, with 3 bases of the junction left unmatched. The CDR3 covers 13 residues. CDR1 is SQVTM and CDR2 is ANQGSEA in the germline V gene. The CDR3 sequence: CSVVVAGGYEQYF. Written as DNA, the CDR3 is TGCAGCGTTGTGGTAGCGGGAGGCTACGAGCAGTACTTC.

CDR3 loop: CASSFAGNTGELFF. The DNA of the CDR3 is TGTGCCAGCAGCTTTGCGGGGAACACCGGGGAGCTGTTTTTT. This chain uses TRBV7-9 with TRBJ2-2; the D gene is possibly TRBD2 (5 bases). The V end lost 3 bases, the J end lost 1 base, and 6 bases lay between the germline ends. This CDR3 has 14 residues. Germline V gene sequence: CDR1 SEHNR, CDR2 FQNEAQ (reference sequence).

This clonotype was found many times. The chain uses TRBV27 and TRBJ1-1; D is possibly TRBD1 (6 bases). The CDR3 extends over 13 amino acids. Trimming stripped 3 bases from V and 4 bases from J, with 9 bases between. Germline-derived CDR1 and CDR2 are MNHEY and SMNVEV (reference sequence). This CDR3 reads CASSFKGGTEAFF. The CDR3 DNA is TGTGCCAGCAGTTTTAAAGGGGGCACTGAAGCTTTCTTT.

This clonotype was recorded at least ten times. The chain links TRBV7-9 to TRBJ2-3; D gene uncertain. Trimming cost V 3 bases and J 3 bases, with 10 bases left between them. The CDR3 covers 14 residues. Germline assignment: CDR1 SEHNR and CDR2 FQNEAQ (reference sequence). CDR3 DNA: TGTGCCAGCAGCTTCCTTGGAGCAACAGATACGCAGTATTTT. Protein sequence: CASSFLGATDTQYF.

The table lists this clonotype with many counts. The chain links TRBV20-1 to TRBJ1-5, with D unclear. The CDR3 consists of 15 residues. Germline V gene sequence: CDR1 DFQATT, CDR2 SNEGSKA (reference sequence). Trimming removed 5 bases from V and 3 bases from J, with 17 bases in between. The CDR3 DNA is TGCAGTGCTGAGCGTGCGACCCTCCTCAATCAGCCCCAGCATTTT. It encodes CSAERATLLNQPQHF.

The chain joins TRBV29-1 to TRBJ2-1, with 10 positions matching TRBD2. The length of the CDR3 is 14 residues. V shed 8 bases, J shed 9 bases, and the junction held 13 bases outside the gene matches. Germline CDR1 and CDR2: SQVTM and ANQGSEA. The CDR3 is CSTARVAGGVEQFF. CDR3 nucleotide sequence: TGCAGCACGGCGAGGGTAGCGGGAGGCGTTGAGCAGTTCTTC.

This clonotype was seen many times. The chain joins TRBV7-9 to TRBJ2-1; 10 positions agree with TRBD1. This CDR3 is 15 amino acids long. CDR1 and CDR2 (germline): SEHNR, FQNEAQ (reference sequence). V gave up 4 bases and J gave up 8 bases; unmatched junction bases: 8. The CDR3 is CASSSGTGAGDEQFF. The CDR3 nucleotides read TGTGCCAGCAGCTCCGGGACAGGGGCTGGGGATGAGCAGTTCTTC.

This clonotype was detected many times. The CDR3 sequence: CASSLQGENTGELFF. The CDR3 DNA reads TGCGCCAGCAGCTTACAAGGGGAAAACACCGGGGAGCTGTTTTTT. The chain couples TRBV5-1 to TRBJ2-2; D perhaps matches TRBD1 (5 bases). V lost 2 bases to trimming and J lost 2 bases, with 10 bases between them. From germline, CDR1 is SGHRS and CDR2 YFSETQ. The CDR3 contains 15 residues.

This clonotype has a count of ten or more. Here the CDR3 DNA reads TGTGCCAGCAGCTTGGGGGTCGGGGAGCTGTTTTTT. The encoded protein is CASSLGVGELFF. The chain links TRBV7-8 to TRBJ2-2, with D perhaps being TRBD1 or TRBD2 (5 bases each). The V end was cut by 3 bases, the J end by 7 bases, with 6 bases between. The CDR3 totals 12 residues. Germline lookup yields CDR1 SGHVS and CDR2 FQNEAQ.

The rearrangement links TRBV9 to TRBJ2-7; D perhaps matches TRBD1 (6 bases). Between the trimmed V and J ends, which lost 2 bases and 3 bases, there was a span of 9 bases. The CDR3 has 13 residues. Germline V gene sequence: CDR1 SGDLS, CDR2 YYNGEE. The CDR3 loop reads CASSVEQGYEQYF. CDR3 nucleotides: TGTGCCAGCAGCGTCGAACAGGGCTACGAGCAGTACTTC.

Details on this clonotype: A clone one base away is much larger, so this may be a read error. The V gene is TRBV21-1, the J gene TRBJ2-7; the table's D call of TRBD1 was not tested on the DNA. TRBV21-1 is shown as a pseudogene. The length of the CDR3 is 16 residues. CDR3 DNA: TGTGCCAGCAGCAAATGGGGGACACCGTCCGGATACGAGCAGTACTTC. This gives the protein CASSKWGTPSGYEQYF.

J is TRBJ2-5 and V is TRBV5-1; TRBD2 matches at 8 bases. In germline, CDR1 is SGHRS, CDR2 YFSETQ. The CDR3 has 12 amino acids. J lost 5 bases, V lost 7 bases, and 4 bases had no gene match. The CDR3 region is CASHGGGETQYF. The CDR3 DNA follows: TGCGCCAGCCACGGCGGGGGGGAGACCCAGTACTTC.

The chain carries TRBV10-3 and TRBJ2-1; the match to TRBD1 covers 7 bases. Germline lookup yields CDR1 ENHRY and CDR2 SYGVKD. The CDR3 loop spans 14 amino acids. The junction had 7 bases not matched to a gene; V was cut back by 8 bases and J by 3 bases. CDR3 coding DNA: TGTGCCATCGGGGACAGAGGGGGCTACAATGAGCAGTTCTTC. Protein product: CAIGDRGGYNEQFF.